This T cell receptor beta chain was recovered during a study of cytomegalovirus exposure and HLA in healthy donors. The primer mix had 60 Vbeta and 13 Jbeta primers. Profiled with immunoSEQ multiplex PCR; TCRdb holds only in-frame clones, not every one. The repertoire has some 180,000 clones, over 70% of them found once; the top ten carry approximately 1.5%. This CDR3 region has 14 residues. Germline V lookup: CDR1 ENHRY, CDR2 SYGVKD. V gave up 1 base and J gave up 3 bases; unmatched junction bases: 3. The receptor was derived from a man between 18 and 29 years old in good health and CMV-seronegative. Sequenced: PBMCs. The rearrangement links TRBV10-3 to TRBJ2-7, with 7 bases aligning to TRBD2. In DNA, the CDR3 is TGTGCCATCAGTGAGTGGGGGGGTGTCTACGAGCAGTACTTC. Translating gives CAISEWGGVYEQYF.